Listed below are T cell receptor beta chains from one sample, sequenced in a study of T cell responses to AZD1222 COVID-19 vaccine. Libraries were prepared by immunoSEQ multiplex PCR; TCRdb keeps only in-frame clonotypes and omits some of them. This sample yields 150,000 or so clones, of which around 85% are seen a single time; about 8% belongs to the top ten. This sample comprised peripheral blood, obtained on day 0 of AZD1222 vaccination. These receptors were obtained from an adult in good health. Each CDR3 is given with its conserved first and last residue. D genes are given only for firm matches. A row's size may be missing; if present it is once, few, many or a size class.

clone_size j_call d_call v_call cdr3_nt cdr3_aa
NA TRBJ2-3 TRBD1 TRBV19 TGTGCCAGTAGTATTTCTGACAGGGGGCCTACAGATACGCAGTATTTT CASSISDRGPTDTQYF
NA TRBJ2-3 NA TRBV7-2 TGTGCCAGCAGCGTCCCTAAGTTAGATACGCAGTATTTT CASSVPKLDTQYF
NA TRBJ1-2 TRBD1 TRBV29-1 TGCAGCGTTGAAGATCAGGGGGCCCGGGGCTACACCTTC CSVEDQGARGYTF
NA TRBJ1-6 NA TRBV7-2 TGTGCCAGCAGCTTGGATTTAGATAATTCACCCCTCCACTTT CASSLDLDNSPLHF
NA TRBJ1-2 NA TRBV5-6 TGTGCCAGCAGCTCGATTCAGTCTAACTATGGCTACACCTTC CASSSIQSNYGYTF
NA TRBJ2-7 NA TRBV18 TGTGCCAGCTCTCCACTGGGAGGCGAGCAGTACTTC CASSPLGGEQYF
NA TRBJ2-1 NA TRBV6-4 TGTGCCAGCAGTGCACAGGAGGGCTCCTACAATGAGCAGTTCTTC CASSAQEGSYNEQFF
NA TRBJ1-2 NA TRBV27 TGTGCCAGCAGGAGGGGAACCTTAGGGGGCTACACCTTC CASRRGTLGGYTF
few TRBJ2-1 TRBD2 TRBV9 TGTGCCAGCAGCGTAGGCCTAGCGGACAATGAGCAGTTCTTC CASSVGLADNEQFF
NA TRBJ2-7 NA TRBV12-5 TGTGCTAGTGGTTTGTTAGGGGGCTACGAGCAGTACTTC CASGLLGGYEQYF
NA TRBJ2-7 TRBD1 TRBV6-6 TGTGCCAGCAGGCGGACAGGGCTGCCCTCCTACGAGCAGTACTTC CASRRTGLPSYEQYF
NA TRBJ2-5 NA TRBV11-2 TGTGCCAGCGGGACGGGAGAGACCCAGTACTTC CASGTGETQYF
NA TRBJ2-1 TRBD2 TRBV7-8 TGTGCCAGCAGCTCCCAGCGGGGGGGGCGAAATGAGCAGTTCTTC CASSSQRGGRNEQFF
NA TRBJ2-7 NA TRBV2 TGTGCCAGCAAGCTGGAGGCTCTCGAGCAGTACTTC CASKLEALEQYF
NA TRBJ1-2 NA TRBV30 TGTGCCTGGAGTGTAGGTCACTTCTATGGCTACACCTTC CAWSVGHFYGYTF
once TRBJ2-3 NA TRBV7-2 TGTGCCAGCAGCGCCCAGGGGTGGAATACGCAGTATTTT CASSAQGWNTQYF
NA TRBJ2-1 TRBD2 TRBV9 TGTGCCAGCAGCTCCACTAGCGGCTACAATGAGCAGTTCTTC CASSSTSGYNEQFF
NA TRBJ2-7 NA TRBV20-1 TGCAGTGCTACCAACGAGCAGTACTTC CSATNEQYF
NA TRBJ1-1 TRBD1 TRBV15 TGTGCCACCAGGACAGGGTTGAACACTGAAGCTTTCTTT CATRTGLNTEAFF
NA TRBJ1-1 NA TRBV20-1 TGCAGTGCACGGAAGGTGACTGAAGCTTTCTTT CSARKVTEAFF